This T cell receptor (beta chain) originates from a study of regulatory T cells in long-lasting Graves disease. For the study at large: Freshly diagnosed Graves' patients had used antithyroid drugs for under 3 months.

This clonotype was recorded a few times. As yet, its antigen is unknown. According to the study, TCR beta libraries were built with iRepertoire HTBI primers and CDR3-region Arm-PCR. One entry per CDR3 protein, called by TCRdb with MiXCR from the multiplex PCR reads. This repertoire shows 600,000 to 650,000 distinct CDR3 sequences, 16% found once; its top ten account for 18%. General study findings and limits: Segments TRBV28, TRBJ1-2 and TRBJ2-5 showed preferential usage in persistent disease.

CDR1 and CDR2 from the germline V gene are DFQATT and SNEGSKA (reference sequence). Trimming cost V 6 bases and J 1 base, with 14 bases left between them. CDR3 length: 14 residues. The time point here: newly diagnosed GD, antithyroid drugs for less than 3 months. The TCR library was made from RNA that had been extracted from PBMCs in TRIzol. The same data also contributed to another study, on T cells in Graves' hyperthyroidism and ophthalmopathy. From that report: When the TCR CDR3 underwent first-round RT-PCR, the HTBI primer set was used.

The chain recombines TRBV20-1 with TRBJ2-3; D might be TRBD1 (5 bases). This TCR came from a young woman with Graves disease. Here the sequenced sample was peripheral blood mononuclear cells (PBMCs), taken at new diagnosis, from a patient treated with antithyroid drugs. This chain's CDR3 is CSAAGQGGTDTQYF. The CDR3, as DNA: TGCAGTGCCGCCGGCCAGGGTGGCACAGATACGCAGTATTTT.